This T cell receptor (beta chain) was captured by sequencing in a study of regulatory T cells in long-lasting Graves disease. Stated time point: newly diagnosed GD, antithyroid drugs for less than 3 months. Extracted RNA from PBMCs served as the source of the TCR library. TCR beta libraries were built with iRepertoire HTBI primers and Arm-PCR of CDR3 regions. TCRdb re-called the multiplex PCR reads with MiXCR, one entry per CDR3 protein. The repertoire holds over 500,000 distinct CDR3 sequences, with about 16% as singletons. The trim removed 6 bases at V and 4 bases at J, leaving 10 bases unmatched. The CDR3 has 16 residues. Germline V gene sequence: CDR1 SNHLY, CDR2 FYNNEI. This same sample was also part of a study on T cells in Graves' hyperthyroidism and ophthalmopathy.

The TCR originated in a man between 18 and 29 years old with Graves disease. Sequencing was performed on peripheral blood mononuclear cells (PBMCs), taken at new diagnosis, from a patient treated with antithyroid drugs. The chain joins TRBV2 to TRBJ2-2; 8 bases are shared with TRBD1. CDR3 DNA: TGTGCCAGCAGCGAACCGGACAGGGAATTCACCGGGGAGCTGTTTTTT. It translates to CASSEPDREFTGELFF.